The present T cell receptor beta chain was sequenced within a study of cytomegalovirus exposure and HLA in healthy donors. Primers: 60 Vbeta forward and 13 Jbeta reverse. Sequenced by immunoSEQ multiplex PCR; TCRdb stores in-frame clones only, minus some. The sample consists of 150,000 to 200,000 clones, approximately 81% of them appearing once. The V gene end was trimmed by 4 bases and the J gene end by 5 bases; junction bases not matched to a gene: 11. Germline V CDR1 and CDR2: SGHRS, YFSETQ. This CDR3 spans 16 amino acids. Material: PBMCs. The clonotype was recovered from a man aged 25-40 years in good health and CMV-seronegative. This chain joins TRBV5-1 and TRBJ2-1; 8 positions match TRBD2. CDR3 loop: CASSPRGAGGNNEQFF. DNA for the CDR3: TGCGCCAGCAGCCCCCGGGGTGCGGGGGGTAACAATGAGCAGTTCTTC.